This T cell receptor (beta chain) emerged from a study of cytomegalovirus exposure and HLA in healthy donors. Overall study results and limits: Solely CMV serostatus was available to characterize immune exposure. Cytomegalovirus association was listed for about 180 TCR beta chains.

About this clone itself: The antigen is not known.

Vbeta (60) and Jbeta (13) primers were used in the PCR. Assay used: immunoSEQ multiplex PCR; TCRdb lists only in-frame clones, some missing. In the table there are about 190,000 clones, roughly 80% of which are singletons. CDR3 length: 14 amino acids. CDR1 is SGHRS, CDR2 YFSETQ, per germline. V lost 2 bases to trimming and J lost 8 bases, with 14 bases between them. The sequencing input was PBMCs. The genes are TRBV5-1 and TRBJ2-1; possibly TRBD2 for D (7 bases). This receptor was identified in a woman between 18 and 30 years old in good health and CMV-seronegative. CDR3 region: CASSFGGRGDEQFF. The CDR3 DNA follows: TGCGCCAGCAGCTTCGGGGGCCGGGGGGATGAGCAGTTCTTC.